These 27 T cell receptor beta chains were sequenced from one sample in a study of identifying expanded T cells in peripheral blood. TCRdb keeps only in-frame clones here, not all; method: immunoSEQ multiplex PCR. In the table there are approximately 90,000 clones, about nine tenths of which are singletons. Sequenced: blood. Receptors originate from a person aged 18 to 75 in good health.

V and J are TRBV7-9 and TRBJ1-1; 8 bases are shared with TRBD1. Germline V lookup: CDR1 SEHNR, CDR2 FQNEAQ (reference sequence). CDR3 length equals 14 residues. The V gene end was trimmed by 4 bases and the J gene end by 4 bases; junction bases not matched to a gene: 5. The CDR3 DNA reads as TGTGCCAGCAGCTCCGACAGGGGTCCCACTGAAGCTTTCTTT. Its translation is CASSSDRGPTEAFF.

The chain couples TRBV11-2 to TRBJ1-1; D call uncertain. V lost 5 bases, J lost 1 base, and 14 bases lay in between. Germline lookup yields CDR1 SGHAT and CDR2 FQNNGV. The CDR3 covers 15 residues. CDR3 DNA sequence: TGTGCCAGCAGCCTACCGGCCTTACCGAACACTGAAGCTTTCTTT. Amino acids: CASSLPALPNTEAFF. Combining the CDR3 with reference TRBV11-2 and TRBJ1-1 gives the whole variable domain EAGVAQSPRYKIIEKRQSVAFWCNPISGHATLYWYQQILGQGPKLLIQFQNNGVVDDSQLPKDRFSAERLKGVDSTLKIQPAKLEDSAVYLCASSLPALPNTEAFFGQGTRLTVV.

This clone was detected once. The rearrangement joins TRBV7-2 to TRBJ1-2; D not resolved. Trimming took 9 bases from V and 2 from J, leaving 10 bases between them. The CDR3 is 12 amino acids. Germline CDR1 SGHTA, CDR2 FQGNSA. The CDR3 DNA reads TGTGCCAGAGAAAATCGGAACTATGGCTACACCTTC. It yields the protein CARENRNYGYTF.

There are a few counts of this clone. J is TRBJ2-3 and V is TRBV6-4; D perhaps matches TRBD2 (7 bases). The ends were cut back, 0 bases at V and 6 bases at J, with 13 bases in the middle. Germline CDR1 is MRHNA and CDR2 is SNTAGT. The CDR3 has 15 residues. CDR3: CASSDSGGAADTQYF. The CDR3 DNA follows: TGTGCCAGCAGTGACTCTGGGGGGGCAGCGGATACGCAGTATTTT.

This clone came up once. CDR3 region: CASSSAKGAQETQYF. DNA of the CDR3: TGTGCCAGTAGTAGCGCTAAGGGGGCCCAAGAGACCCAGTACTTC. The gene calls are TRBV19 and TRBJ2-5, with TRBD1 identical over 7 bases. Germline V gives CDR1 LNHDA, CDR2 SQIVND (reference sequence). The CDR3 is 15 residues long. The V segment lost 4 bases and the J segment 1 base; nucleotides outside the gene matches: 6.

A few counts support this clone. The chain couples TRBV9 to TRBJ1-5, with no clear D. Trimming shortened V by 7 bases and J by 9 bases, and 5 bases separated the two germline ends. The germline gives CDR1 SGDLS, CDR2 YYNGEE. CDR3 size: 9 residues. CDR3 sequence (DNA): TGTGCCAGCTGGCGGCCCCAGCATTTT. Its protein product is CASWRPQHF.

For the CDR3, the DNA is TGTGCCAGCAGACCCCCGGGACAGCGCACAGATACGCAGTATTTT. It translates to CASRPPGQRTDTQYF. This rearrangement joins TRBV6-1 to TRBJ2-3; 7 positions agree with TRBD1. CDR1 is MNHNS and CDR2 is SASEGT in the germline V gene. The CDR3 is made up of 15 amino acids. V was clipped by 6 bases and J by 1 base; unmatched bases: 7.

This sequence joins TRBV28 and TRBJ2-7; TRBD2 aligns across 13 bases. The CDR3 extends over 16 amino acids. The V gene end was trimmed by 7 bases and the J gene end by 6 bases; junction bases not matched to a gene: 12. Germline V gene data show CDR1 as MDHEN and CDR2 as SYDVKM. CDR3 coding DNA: TGTGCCAGCACTCGCCCGGGACTAGCGGGAATGGTCGAGCAGTACTTC. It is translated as CASTRPGLAGMVEQYF.

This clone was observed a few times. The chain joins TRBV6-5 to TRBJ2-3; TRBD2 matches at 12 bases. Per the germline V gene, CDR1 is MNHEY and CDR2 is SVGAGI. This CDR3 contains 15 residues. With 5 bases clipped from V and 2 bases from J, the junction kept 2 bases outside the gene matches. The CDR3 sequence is CASSPSGGATDTQYF. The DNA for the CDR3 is TGTGCCAGCAGTCCTAGCGGGGGGGCCACAGATACGCAGTATTTT.

CDR3 coding DNA: TGTGCCATCAGTGTGAATAATGAAAAACTGTTTTTT. Amino acids: CAISVNNEKLFF. This sequence joins TRBV10-3 and TRBJ1-4; D is ambiguous. The CDR3 extends over 12 amino acids. In germline, CDR1 is ENHRY, CDR2 SYGVKD. Trimming removed 4 bases at V and 4 bases at J, with 4 bases between.

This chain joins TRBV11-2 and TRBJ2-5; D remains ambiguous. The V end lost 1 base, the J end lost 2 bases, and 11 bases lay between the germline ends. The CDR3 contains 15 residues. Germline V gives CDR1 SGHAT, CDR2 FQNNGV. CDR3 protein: CASSLVGSEQETQYF. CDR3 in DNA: TGTGCCAGCAGCTTAGTGGGCAGCGAACAAGAGACCCAGTACTTC.

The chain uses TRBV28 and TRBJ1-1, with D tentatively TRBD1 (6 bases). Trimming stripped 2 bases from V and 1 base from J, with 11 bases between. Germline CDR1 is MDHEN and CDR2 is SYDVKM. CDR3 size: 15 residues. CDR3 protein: CASSLGGARNTEAFF. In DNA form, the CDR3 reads TGTGCCAGCAGTTTAGGGGGGGCCAGGAACACTGAAGCTTTCTTT. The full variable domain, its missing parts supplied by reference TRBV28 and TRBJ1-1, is DVKVTQSSRYLVKRTGEKVFLECVQDMDHENMFWYRQDPGLGLRLIYFSYDVKMKEKGDIPEGYSVSREKKERFSLILESASTNQTSMYLCASSLGGARNTEAFFGQGTRLTVV.

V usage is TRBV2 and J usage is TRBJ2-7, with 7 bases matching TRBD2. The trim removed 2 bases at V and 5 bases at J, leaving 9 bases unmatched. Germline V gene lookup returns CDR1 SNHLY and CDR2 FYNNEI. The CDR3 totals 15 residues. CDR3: CASSEPELAWNEQYF. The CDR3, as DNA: TGTGCCAGCAGTGAACCTGAACTAGCGTGGAACGAGCAGTACTTC.

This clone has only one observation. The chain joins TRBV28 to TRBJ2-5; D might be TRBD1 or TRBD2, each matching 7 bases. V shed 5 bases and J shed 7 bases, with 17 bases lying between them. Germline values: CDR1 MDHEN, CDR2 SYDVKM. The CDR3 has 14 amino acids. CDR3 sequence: CASSVRQGGATQYF. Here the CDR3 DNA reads TGTGCCAGCAGTGTAAGACAGGGAGGGGCGACCCAGTACTTC.

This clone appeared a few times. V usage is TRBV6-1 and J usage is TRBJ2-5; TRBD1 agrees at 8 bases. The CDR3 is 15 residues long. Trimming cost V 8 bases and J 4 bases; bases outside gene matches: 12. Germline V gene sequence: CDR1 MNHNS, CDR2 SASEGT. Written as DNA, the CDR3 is TGTGCCAGCCTCCCGGTGGCAGGGGGCGGAGAGACCCAGTACTTC. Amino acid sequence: CASLPVAGGGETQYF.

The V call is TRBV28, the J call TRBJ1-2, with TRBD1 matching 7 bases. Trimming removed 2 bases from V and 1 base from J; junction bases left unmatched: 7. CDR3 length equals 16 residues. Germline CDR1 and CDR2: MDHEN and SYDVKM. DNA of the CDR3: TGTGCCAGCAGTTTAAAAGGGACAGATTATAACTATGGCTACACCTTC. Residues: CASSLKGTDYNYGYTF.

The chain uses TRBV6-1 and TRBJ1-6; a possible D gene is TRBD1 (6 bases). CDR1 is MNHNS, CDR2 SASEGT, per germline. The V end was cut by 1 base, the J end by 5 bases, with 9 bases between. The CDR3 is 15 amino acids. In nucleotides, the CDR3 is TGTGCCAGCAGTGAAGTGACAGGTCATAATTCACCCCTCCACTTT. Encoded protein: CASSEVTGHNSPLHF.

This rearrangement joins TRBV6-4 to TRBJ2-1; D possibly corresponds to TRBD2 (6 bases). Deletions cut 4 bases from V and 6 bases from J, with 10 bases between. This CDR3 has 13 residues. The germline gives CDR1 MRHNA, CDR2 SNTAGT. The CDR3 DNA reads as TGTGCCAGCAGTGCTTCGGGGGTCAATGAGCAGTTCTTC. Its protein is CASSASGVNEQFF.

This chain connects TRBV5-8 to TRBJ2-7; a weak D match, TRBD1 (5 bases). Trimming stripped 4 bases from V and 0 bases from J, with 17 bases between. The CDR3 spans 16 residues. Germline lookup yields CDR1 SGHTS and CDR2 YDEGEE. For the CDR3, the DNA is TGTGCCAGCAGCCGTACAGGAAAGTCAAGCTCCTACGAGCAGTACTTC. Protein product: CASSRTGKSSSYEQYF.

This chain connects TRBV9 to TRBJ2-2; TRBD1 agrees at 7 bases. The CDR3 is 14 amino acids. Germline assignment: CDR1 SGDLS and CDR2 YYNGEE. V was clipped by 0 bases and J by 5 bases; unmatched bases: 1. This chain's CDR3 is CASSVETGTGELFF. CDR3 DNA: TGTGCCAGCAGCGTAGAGACAGGGACCGGGGAGCTGTTTTTT.

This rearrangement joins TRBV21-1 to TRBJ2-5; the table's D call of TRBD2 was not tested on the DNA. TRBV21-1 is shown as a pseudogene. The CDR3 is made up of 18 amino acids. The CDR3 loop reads CASSKILAGAFSEETQYF. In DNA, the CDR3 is TGTGCCAGCAGCAAAATCCTAGCGGGGGCCTTTTCCGAAGAGACCCAGTACTTC.

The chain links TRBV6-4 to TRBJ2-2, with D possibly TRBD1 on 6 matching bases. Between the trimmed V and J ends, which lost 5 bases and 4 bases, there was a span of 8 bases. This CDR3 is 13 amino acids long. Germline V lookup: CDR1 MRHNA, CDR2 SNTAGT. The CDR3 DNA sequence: TGTGCCAGCAGTTCAGGGGCCACCGGGGAGCTGTTTTTT. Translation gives CASSSGATGELFF.

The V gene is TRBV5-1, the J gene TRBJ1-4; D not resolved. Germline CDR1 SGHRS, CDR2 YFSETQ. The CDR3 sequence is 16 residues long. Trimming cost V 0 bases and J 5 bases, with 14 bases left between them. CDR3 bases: TGCGCCAGCAGCTTGGAGGCAGGCAGGAGCAATGAAAAACTGTTTTTT. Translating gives CASSLEAGRSNEKLFF.

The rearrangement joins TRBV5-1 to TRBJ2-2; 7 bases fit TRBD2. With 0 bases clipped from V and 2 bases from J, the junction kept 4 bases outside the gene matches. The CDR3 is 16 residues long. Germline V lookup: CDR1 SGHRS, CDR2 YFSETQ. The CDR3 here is CASSLESSGNTGELFF. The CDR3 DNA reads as TGCGCCAGCAGCTTGGAGTCTAGCGGAAACACCGGGGAGCTGTTTTTT.

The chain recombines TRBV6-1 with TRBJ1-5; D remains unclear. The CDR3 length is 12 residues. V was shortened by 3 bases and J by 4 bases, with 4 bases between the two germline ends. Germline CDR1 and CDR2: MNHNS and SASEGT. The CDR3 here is CASSDGNQPQHF. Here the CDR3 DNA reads TGTGCCAGCAGTGATGGGAATCAGCCCCAGCATTTT.

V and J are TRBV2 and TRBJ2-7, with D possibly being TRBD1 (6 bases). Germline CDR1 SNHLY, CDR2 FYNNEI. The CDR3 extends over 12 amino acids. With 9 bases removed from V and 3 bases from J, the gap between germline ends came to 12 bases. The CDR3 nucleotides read TGTGCCAGTAAAGGACAGTACTACGAGCAGTACTTC. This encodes CASKGQYYEQYF. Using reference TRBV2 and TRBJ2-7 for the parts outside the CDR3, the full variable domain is EPEVTQTPSHQVTQMGQEVILRCVPISNHLYFYWYRQILGQKVEFLVSFYNNEISEKSEIFDDQFSVERPDGSNFTLKIRSTKLEDSAMYFCASKGQYYEQYFGPGTRLTVT.

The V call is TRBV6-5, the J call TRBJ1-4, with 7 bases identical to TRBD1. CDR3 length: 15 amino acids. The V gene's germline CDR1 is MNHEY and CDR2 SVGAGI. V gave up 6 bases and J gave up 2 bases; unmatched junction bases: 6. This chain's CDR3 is CASSPPDRTNEKLFF. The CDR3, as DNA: TGTGCCAGCAGCCCTCCGGACAGGACTAATGAAAAACTGTTTTTT.